This is a list of T cell receptor beta chains from one sample in a study of T cell repertoires in cytomegalovirus infection. One entry per CDR3 protein results from TCRdb running MiXCR on the reads. The table records 150,000 to 160,000 distinct CDR3 sequences, around 20% of them present only once. Input material: PBMCs. The receptor set was obtained from a human donor in good health (CMV status not recorded). Some clones in this sample may be carry-over from other donors' samples. Both conserved end residues are part of each CDR3. The D gene is left open where the match is weak. The listing skips clone size in some rows; elsewhere it reads once, few, many or a size class.

clone_size	v_call	d_call	j_call	cdr3_aa	cdr3_nt
few	TRBV25-1	.	TRBJ1-5	CASSETSGNQPQHF	TGTGCCAGCAGTGAAACGTCAGGGAATCAGCCCCAGCATTTT
.	TRBV7-9	TRBD1	TRBJ2-7	CASSLGETGGFDEQYF	TGTGCCAGCAGCTTAGGCGAGACAGGGGGTTTCGACGAGCAGTACTTC
.	TRBV28	TRBD1	TRBJ1-4	CASKEGTGVSRLFF	TGTGCCAGCAAGGAGGGTACAGGGGTTTCCCGGCTGTTTTTT
.	TRBV12-3/TRBV12-4	.	TRBJ2-1	CASSSPVGVGNNEQCF	.
few	TRBV20-1	TRBD2	TRBJ2-3	CSARRLAGASDTQYF	TGCAGTGCTAGACGGCTAGCGGGAGCTTCAGATACGCAGTATTTT
many	TRBV28	TRBD1	TRBJ1-4	CASSVGGTEEEKLFF	TGTGCCAGCAGCGTGGGGGGGACAGAAGAGGAAAAACTGTTTTTT
.	TRBV13	.	TRBJ2-5	CASSLGQMGQAFF	TGTGCCAGCAGCTTAGGCCAAATGGGACAAGCGTTCTTC
few	TRBV7-9	TRBD1	TRBJ1-5	CASSLGSGQDNQPQHF	TGTGCCAGCAGCTTAGGTTCCGGACAGGACAATCAGCCCCAGCATTTT
few	TRBV7-9	.	TRBJ1-2	CASSPTGHGYTF	TGTGCCAGCAGCCCGACAGGACATGGCTACACCTTC
few	TRBV19	.	TRBJ1-3	CASSQDVDSGNTIYF	TGTGCCAGTAGTCAGGACGTTGACTCTGGAAACACCATATATTTT
many	TRBV7-2	TRBD1	TRBJ1-1	CASSTGTGVMNTEAFF	TGTGCCAGCAGCACCGGGACAGGGGTAATGAACACTGAAGCTTTCTTT
many	TRBV7-2	.	TRBJ1-6	CASSLGGSSPLHF	TGTGCCAGCAGCTTAGGGGGGAGTTCACCCCTCCACTTT
.	TRBV28	TRBD1	TRBJ1-1	CASLPGPGQGNTEAFF	TGTGCCAGTCTCCCGGGACCGGGACAGGGTAACACTGAAGCTTTCTTT
.	TRBV7-9	TRBD1	TRBJ1-1	CASSSFLDREGEAFF	TGTGCCAGCAGCTCTTTCCTAGACAGGGAGGGTGAAGCTTTCTTT
many	TRBV7-2	TRBD2	TRBJ2-5	CASSSLAGAQETQYF	TGTGCCAGCAGCTCACTAGCGGGGGCACAAGAGACCCAGTACTTC
many	TRBV7-8	.	TRBJ1-1	CASSPHWGEAFF	TGTGCCAGCAGCCCGCACTGGGGTGAAGCTTTCTTT
many	TRBV12-3/TRBV12-4	.	TRBJ2-4	CASSLRGGNIQYF	TGTGCCAGCAGTTTACGAGGGGGGAACATTCAGTACTTC
many	TRBV7-9	TRBD2	TRBJ2-3	CASSSGTSGGGDTQYF	TGTGCCAGCAGTTCCGGGACTAGCGGGGGCGGAGATACGCAGTATTTT
.	TRBV15	.	TRBJ2-5	CATSRVGVLANQETQYF	TGTGCCACCAGCAGAGTAGGGGTCCTAGCGAACCAAGAGACCCAGTACTTC
few	TRBV28	TRBD1	TRBJ2-1	CASSPRDRFNEQFF	TGTGCCAGCAGTCCGAGGGACAGGTTCAATGAGCAGTTCTTC
.	TRBV19	.	TRBJ1-6	CASKREGLLRNSPLHF	TGTGCCAGTAAACGTGAGGGGCTACTACGAAATTCACCCCTCCACTTT
many	TRBV4-3	.	TRBJ1-2	CASSQDTGTMDGYTF	TGCGCCAGCAGCCAAGACACGGGGACAATGGATGGCTACACCTTC
many	TRBV7-6	.	TRBJ2-2	CASSSKISTGELFF	TGTGCCAGCAGCTCCAAAATCAGCACCGGGGAGCTGTTTTTT
few	TRBV2	.	TRBJ1-3	CASRDYSGNTIYF	TGTGCCAGCAGGGACTACTCTGGAAACACCATATATTTT
many	TRBV7-2	.	TRBJ2-1	CASSLALLGGNEQFF	TGTGCCAGCAGCTTAGCCTTGCTAGGGGGCAATGAGCAGTTCTTC
.	TRBV20-1	.	TRBJ1-1	CSARATDRANTEAFF	TGCAGTGCTAGAGCCACCGACAGAGCGAACACTGAAGCTTTCTTT
.	TRBV6-5	.	TRBJ1-3	CASSPRASGNTIYF	TGTGCCAGCAGTCCAAGGGCATCTGGAAACACCATATATTTT
.	TRBV11-1	TRBD2	TRBJ2-3	CASSFLGGGPIDTQYF	TGTGCCAGCAGCTTTCTAGGCGGGGGGCCTATAGATACGCAGTATTTT
.	TRBV7-3	.	TRBJ2-3	CASSHGGGAPTDTQYF	TGTGCCAGCAGCCACGGGGGTGGGGCCCCCACAGATACGCAGTATTTT
few	TRBV12-3/TRBV12-4	.	TRBJ2-5	CASTSYQETQYF	TGTGCCAGCACCTCGTACCAAGAGACCCAGTACTTC
.	TRBV28	.	TRBJ1-1	CASSSTTTQGWNTEAFF	TGTGCCAGCAGTTCAACGACGACACAGGGCTGGAACACTGAAGCTTTCTTT